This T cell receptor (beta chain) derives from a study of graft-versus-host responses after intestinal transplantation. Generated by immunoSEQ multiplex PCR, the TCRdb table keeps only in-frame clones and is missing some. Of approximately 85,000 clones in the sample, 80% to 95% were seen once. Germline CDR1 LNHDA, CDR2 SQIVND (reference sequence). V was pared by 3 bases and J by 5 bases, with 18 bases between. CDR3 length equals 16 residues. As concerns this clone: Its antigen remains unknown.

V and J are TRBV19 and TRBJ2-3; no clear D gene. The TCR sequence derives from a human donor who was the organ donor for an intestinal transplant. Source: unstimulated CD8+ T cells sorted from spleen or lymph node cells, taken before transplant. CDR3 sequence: CASSMVFDWKIDTQYF. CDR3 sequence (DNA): TGTGCCAGTAGTATGGTGTTCGACTGGAAGATAGATACGCAGTATTTT.